This TCR beta chain is drawn from a study of patients and donors after allogeneic stem cell transplantation. CDR1 is SGHRS, CDR2 YFSETQ, per germline. V lost 3 bases and J lost 1, with 10 bases in between. The CDR3 is made up of 14 amino acids. In TCRdb, the RT-PCR reads were re-called with MiXCR into one record per CDR3 protein. This table holds approximately 200,000 distinct CDR3 sequences, about 38% found once. The genes are TRBV5-1 and TRBJ1-1, with D tentatively TRBD1 (6 bases). Source material: blood, either unsorted or a sorted T cell fraction (not recorded which). The TCR was taken from a human donor who was either an allogeneic HSCT recipient or a stem cell or donor lymphocyte infusion donor (not recorded which). It is not recorded whose cells these are; they may come from a transplant donor. CDR3 coding DNA: TGCGCCAGCAGCTGGGACACCGCGAACACTGAAGCTTTCTTT. The encoded protein is CASSWDTANTEAFF.